This TCR beta chain originates from a study of blood T cell repertoires in COVID-19. In the study overall: Samples came from the United States, Italy and Spain, spanning acute and convalescent COVID-19. PBMCs, B-cell-depleted T cells, or T cells provided the cDNA or gDNA that made up the material.

In the original analysis: Using reference gene primer amplification, nucleated cell counts were estimated. Data came from immunoSEQ multiplex PCR; TCRdb stores just in-frame clones and leaves some out. V and J calls and clone size are as listed in that table; D and trimming were resolved from the DNA. The sample lists about 160,000 clones, 75% to 90% seen once, with under 15% in the top ten. CDR1 is MNHEY, CDR2 SVGEGT, per germline. CDR3 length: 15 residues. Trimming removed 0 bases from V and 7 bases from J; junction bases left unmatched: 9. Seattle's cohort entered during active infection and was followed longitudinally.

This receptor was taken from a young man with COVID-19, enrolled during active disease. Input material: peripheral blood. The chain recombines TRBV6-2 or TRBV6-3 with TRBJ2-7, with 7 bases aligning to TRBD1. Written as DNA, the CDR3 is TGTGCCAGCAGTTACTCCCTTGGACAGGCAACTGAGCAGTACTTC. It translates to CASSYSLGQATEQYF.